The subject of this entry is one T cell receptor (beta chain). The antigen remains unidentified. As every portion of the isolated RNA was reverse transcribed, the sequencing read expressed TCRB transcripts. Measured with immunoSEQ multiplex PCR; TCRdb has only the in-frame clones, and not every one. The data show 640,000 or so clones, with around 15% seen just once and 0.022% held by the top ten. Germline values: CDR1 MNHEY, CDR2 SVGAGI. The V segment lost 5 bases and the J segment 4 bases; nucleotides outside the gene matches: 4. CDR3 size: 14 residues. The collection from each donor was one heparinised blood draw averaging roughly 100 mL. This sample was included in a study of beta chain features in type 1 diabetes. The study's findings and limits: For Type 1 diabetes patients, all four CD4+ subsets carried TCRB CDR3s that were moderately but significantly shorter.

This rearrangement joins TRBV6-5 to TRBJ2-2; 7 bases fit TRBD1. The sequence came from a man aged 18 to 30 with type 1 diabetes. What was sequenced was naive CD4+ T cells from blood. Here the CDR3 reads CASSRQGPTGELFF. The CDR3 coding sequence is TGTGCCAGCAGTCGACAGGGCCCCACCGGGGAGCTGTTTTTT.